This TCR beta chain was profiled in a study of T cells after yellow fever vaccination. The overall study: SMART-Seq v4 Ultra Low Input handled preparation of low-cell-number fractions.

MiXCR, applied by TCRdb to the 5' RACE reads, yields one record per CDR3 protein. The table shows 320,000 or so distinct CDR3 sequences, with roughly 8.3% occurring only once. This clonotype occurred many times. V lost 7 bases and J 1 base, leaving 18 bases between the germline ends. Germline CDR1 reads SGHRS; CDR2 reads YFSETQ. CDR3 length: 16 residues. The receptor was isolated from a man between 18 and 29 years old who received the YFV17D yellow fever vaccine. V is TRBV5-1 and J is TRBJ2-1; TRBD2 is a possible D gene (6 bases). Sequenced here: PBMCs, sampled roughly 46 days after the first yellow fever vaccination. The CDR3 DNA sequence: TGCGCCAGCGTCTTGGGTGGCGGGGTATCCTACAATGAGCAGTTCTTC. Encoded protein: CASVLGGGVSYNEQFF.